Presented here are 22 T cell receptor beta chains from one specimen sequenced in a study of regulatory T cells in long-lasting Graves disease. The time point is: persistent/refractory GD, antithyroid drugs over 5 years with positive TRAb. From PBMCs, RNA was extracted and then used to make the TCR library. Building the TCR beta libraries relied on iRepertoire HTBI primers, and CDR3 regions underwent Arm-PCR. MiXCR, applied by TCRdb to the multiplex PCR reads, yields one record per CDR3 protein. This sample has roughly 400,000 distinct CDR3 sequences; about 20% occur once, and the top ten carry around 20%. Specimen: peripheral blood mononuclear cells (PBMCs), collected when the disease was refractory, from a patient treated with antithyroid drugs. The receptors were sampled from a female donor with Graves disease.

About this clonotype itself: A read error may explain this, as a much larger clone is one base away. The chain uses TRBV7-3 and TRBJ1-1; D gene uncertain. The CDR3 runs to 13 residues. Germline V gene sequence: CDR1 SGHTA, CDR2 FQGTGA. The CDR3 DNA reads TGTACCAGCAGCTTAACAAGCGACGGGGAAGCTTTCTTT. Residues: CTSSLTSDGEAFF.

This clonotype was picked up many times. The chain employs TRBV6-2 or TRBV6-3 and TRBJ2-2; D assignment may be TRBD1 or TRBD2 (5 bases each). Per the germline V gene, CDR1 is MNHEY and CDR2 is SVGEGT. V shed 6 bases and J shed 5 bases, with 13 bases lying between them. The CDR3 loop spans 14 amino acids. For the CDR3, the DNA is TGTGCCAGCAGCGCCGGGACGGATACCGGGGAGCTGTTTTTT. Translation: CASSAGTDTGELFF.

The chain is built from TRBV29-1 and TRBJ1-1, with D perhaps matching TRBD1 (5 bases). The V and J ends lost 8 bases and 0 bases respectively, with 10 bases between them. Germline V gives CDR1 SQVTM, CDR2 ANQGSEA. This CDR3 has 12 amino acids. The CDR3 here is CSTLGVNTEAFF. The CDR3 nucleotides are TGCAGCACCTTAGGGGTGAACACTGAAGCTTTCTTT.

The sample holds many counts of this clonotype. The chain combines TRBV7-2 with TRBJ1-5; D uncertain. There are 13 residues in the CDR3. The germline V gene has CDR1 SGHTA and CDR2 FQGNSA. Trimming shortened V by 5 bases and J by 3 bases, and 8 bases separated the two germline ends. The CDR3 DNA sequence: TGTGCCAGCAGCGACGGAACCAATCAGCCCCAGCATTTT. This sequence encodes CASSDGTNQPQHF.

This clonotype appeared a few times. The CDR3 spells CASSSPSSGNTIYF. The CDR3, as DNA: TGTGCCAGCAGTTCACCGAGCAGTGGAAACACCATATATTTT. The V call is TRBV6-5, the J call TRBJ1-3; D remains ambiguous. The V gene lost 4 bases and the J gene lost 3 bases, with 10 bases spanning the gap. The CDR3 spans 14 residues. The germline CDR1 and CDR2 sequences are MNHEY and SVGAGI.

The gene calls are TRBV12-3 or TRBV12-4 and TRBJ2-2; TRBD2 matches 12 bases. V was clipped by 6 bases and J by 1 base; unmatched bases: 21. The CDR3 extends over 22 amino acids. The CDR3 nucleotides are TGTGCCAGCAGCCCCTCCAGTTGGACTAGCGGGAAAGAGGCCAAGAACACCGGGGAGCTGTTTTTT. Protein sequence: CASSPSSWTSGKEAKNTGELFF.

The V and J genes are TRBV5-1 and TRBJ2-2, with D maybe TRBD1 (6 bases). Germline CDR1 and CDR2: SGHRS and YFSETQ. V dropped 4 bases and J dropped 5 bases, with 12 bases sitting between them. The CDR3 spans 14 residues. The chain's CDR3 is CASSGGPTTGELFF. DNA for the CDR3: TGCGCCAGCAGCGGGGGCCCGACGACCGGGGAGCTGTTTTTT.

This clonotype was recorded a few times. One base away lies a much larger clone, so this may be a sequencing read error. Here the CDR3 omits its conserved ending phenylalanine or tryptophan, so a read error is the likely source. The chain carries TRBV11-1 and TRBJ2-7; D perhaps matches TRBD1 (6 bases). Germline CDR1 reads SGHAT; CDR2 reads FQDESV (reference sequence). Trimming cost V 1 base and J 5 bases, with 15 bases left between them. The CDR3 consists of 15 residues. The CDR3 loop is CASSLDSGAPHEQYL. CDR3 nucleotides: TGTGCCAGCAGCTTAGATTCAGGGGCCCCTCACGAGCAGTACCTC.

In this sample, this clonotype turned up many times. The V call is TRBV2, the J call TRBJ1-5; no reliable D call. V shed 7 bases and J shed 3 bases, with 7 bases lying between them. This CDR3 comprises 12 residues. Germline values: CDR1 SNHLY, CDR2 FYNNEI. CDR3 DNA sequence: TGTGCCAGCAACAGATTCAATCAGCCCCAGCATTTT. Its protein is CASNRFNQPQHF. Looking up the rest from reference TRBV2 and TRBJ1-5 gives the full variable domain: EPEVTQTPSHQVTQMGQEVILRCVPISNHLYFYWYRQILGQKVEFLVSFYNNEISEKSEIFDDQFSVERPDGSNFTLKIRSTKLEDSAMYFCASNRFNQPQHFGDGTRLSIL.

This clonotype was seen many times. The chain links TRBV12-3 or TRBV12-4 to TRBJ1-2; D is uncertain. The CDR3 contains 12 residues. Between the trimmed V and J ends, which lost 3 bases and 4 bases, there was a span of 6 bases. CDR3 in DNA: TGTGCCAGCAGTTTTACCCTCTATGGCTACACCTTC. Translating gives CASSFTLYGYTF.

This clonotype has only a few counts. The gene calls are TRBV4-3 and TRBJ2-7; the match to TRBD1 covers 9 bases. The CDR3 extends over 15 amino acids. V lost 1 base, J lost 1 base, and 2 bases stayed unmatched. CDR1 and CDR2 (germline): LGHNA, YSLEER. In nucleotides, the CDR3 is TGCGCCAGCAGCCAAGGGGACAGGGATTCCTACGAGCAGTACTTC. It specifies CASSQGDRDSYEQYF.

This clonotype was observed a few times. V gene TRBV10-3 combines with J gene TRBJ2-5; a possible D gene is TRBD2 (5 bases). CDR3 length: 13 amino acids. Germline V gene sequence: CDR1 ENHRY, CDR2 SYGVKD. V lost 0 bases to trimming and J lost 3 bases, with 5 bases between them. The CDR3 nucleotides are TGTGCCATCAGTGAGTCGCGGGAAGAGACCCAGTACTTC. Protein: CAISESREETQYF.

This clonotype was observed many times. This chain joins TRBV11-2 and TRBJ1-2; TRBD1 is a possible D gene (6 bases). This CDR3 region has 16 residues. Looked up from germline, CDR1 is SGHAT and CDR2 is FQNNGV. The V end lost 6 bases, the J end lost 0 bases, and 17 bases lay between the germline ends. The chain's CDR3 is CASRGIRTDTNYGYTF. The CDR3 nucleotides read TGTGCCAGCAGGGGAATACGGACAGATACTAACTATGGCTACACCTTC. The full variable domain, completed using reference TRBV11-2 and TRBJ1-2, is EAGVAQSPRYKIIEKRQSVAFWCNPISGHATLYWYQQILGQGPKLLIQFQNNGVVDDSQLPKDRFSAERLKGVDSTLKIQPAKLEDSAVYLCASRGIRTDTNYGYTFGSGTRLTVV.

V usage is TRBV29-1 and J usage is TRBJ1-1; no clear D gene. Germline V gene data show CDR1 as SQVTM and CDR2 as ANQGSEA. The CDR3 covers 10 residues. V lost 5 bases, J lost 4 bases, and 5 bases lay in between. CDR3 nucleotides: TGCAGCGTTTGGGCCACTGAAGCTTTCTTT. This encodes CSVWATEAFF.

This clonotype was seen a few times. V gene TRBV19 combines with J gene TRBJ2-5, with D possibly TRBD1 on 6 matching bases. The CDR3 totals 13 residues. V was trimmed by 5 bases and J by 4 bases, leaving 11 bases between them. CDR1 and CDR2 (germline): LNHDA, SQIVND (reference sequence). CDR3 region: CASSPGQSETQYF. In nucleotides, the CDR3 is TGTGCCAGTAGTCCCGGACAGTCAGAGACCCAGTACTTC.

This clonotype occurred many times. J is TRBJ2-5 and V is TRBV7-2; D may match TRBD1 or TRBD2 (5 bases each). V gave up 3 bases and J gave up 9 bases, with 14 bases separating them. The germline CDR1 and CDR2 sequences are SGHTA and FQGNSA. The CDR3 loop spans 13 amino acids. The CDR3 sequence is CASSLIGTGPQYF. Here the CDR3 DNA reads TGTGCCAGCAGCTTGATCGGGACGGGGCCCCAGTACTTC.

This clonotype was seen more than once but under ten times. This chain uses TRBV5-1 with TRBJ1-2; D gene unclear. The germline gives CDR1 SGHRS, CDR2 YFSETQ. Deletions cut 2 bases from V and 4 bases from J, with 9 bases between. The CDR3 has 13 amino acids. The CDR3 spells CASSLDGPYGYTF. CDR3 bases: TGCGCCAGCAGCTTAGACGGTCCCTATGGCTACACCTTC.

This chain joins TRBV5-1 and TRBJ2-3; D perhaps matches TRBD1 (5 bases). Trimming cost V 0 bases and J 0 bases, with 8 bases left between them. This CDR3 has 15 residues. Germline loops: CDR1 SGHRS, CDR2 YFSETQ. The CDR3 spells CASSLEGWSTDTQYF. Here the CDR3 DNA reads TGCGCCAGCAGCTTGGAGGGGTGGAGCACAGATACGCAGTATTTT.

This clonotype showed up just a few times. CDR3 coding DNA: TGTGCCACCAGTGGTTCAGGCACCACAGGGCCCCAGCATTTT. Translated, it gives CATSGSGTTGPQHF. The chain couples TRBV24-1 to TRBJ1-5, with TRBD1 as a possible D gene (5 bases). Per the germline V gene, CDR1 is KGHDR and CDR2 is SFDVKD. V lost 5 bases and J lost 9, with 16 bases in between. CDR3 length: 14 residues.

For the CDR3, the DNA is TGCAGTGCTAGAGGACCGGGAACCTACGAGCAGTACTTC. As protein: CSARGPGTYEQYF. The chain combines TRBV20-1 with TRBJ2-7; tentative D call: TRBD2 (5 bases). Trimming shortened V by 1 base and J by 2 bases, and 9 bases separated the two germline ends. Germline V gene data show CDR1 as DFQATT and CDR2 as SNEGSKA (reference sequence). The CDR3 is 13 amino acids.

This clonotype came up many times. The chain has TRBV11-2 and TRBJ2-2; D tentatively fits TRBD1 or TRBD2 (7 bases each). The CDR3 loop spans 15 amino acids. CDR1 and CDR2 (germline): SGHAT, FQNNGV. The ends were cut back, 5 bases at V and 6 bases at J, with 16 bases in the middle. This chain's CDR3 is CASSKGQAGAGELFF. CDR3 bases: TGTGCCAGCAGCAAAGGACAGGCGGGGGCCGGGGAGCTGTTTTTT.

This clonotype was seen ten or more times. The chain is built from TRBV11-1 and TRBJ2-7; 10 nucleotides align to TRBD1. Germline CDR1 and CDR2: SGHAT and FQDESV (reference sequence). CDR3 length: 15 residues. The J segment lost 2 bases and the V segment lost 5 bases, leaving 6 bases of the junction unmatched. In DNA, the CDR3 is TGTGCCAGCAGCATCGACAGGGGGCCCGCCTACGAGCAGTACTTC. It yields the protein CASSIDRGPAYEQYF.